One sample yielded the 14 T cell receptor beta chains listed below, sequenced in a study of spatial heterogeneity in lung cancer (dated by TCRdb to the late 2010s). The protocol used for the library was 5' RACE. TCRdb records NextSeq 500 as the sequencer. TCRdb handled the public reads itself, with Q25 trimming in fastp and clone calling in MiXCR, and kept productive beta chains. Rows are combined by CDR3 protein, so each entry shows the most common genes and DNA. The sample table holds thousands of distinct CDR3 sequences, of which around 5.1% were seen once. The ten most abundant clones make up around a quarter of the sample. These receptors have no known antigen. What the work shows at the level of the full study, not this receptor alone: A correlation was observed between the number of expanded intratumoral alpha and beta TCRs and the tumor nonsynonymous mutation count.

According to the study, the label for this sample's time point signals: sample taken at primary tumor resection. The specimen comprised lung tumor tissue, sampled at surgery. These receptors originate from a female donor with early-stage non-small cell lung cancer.

This clonotype was picked up a small number of times. This rearrangement joins TRBV6-1 to TRBJ2-7; 7 nucleotides agree with TRBD1. The CDR3 is made up of 15 amino acids. Germline loops: CDR1 MNHNS, CDR2 SASEGT. V lost 6 bases to trimming and J lost 3 bases; unmatched junction nucleotides: 11. CDR3 sequence reads: CASSPGPGQSYEQYF. DNA of the CDR3: TGTGCCAGCAGCCCTGGGCCGGGACAGAGCTACGAGCAGTACTTC.

The table lists this clonotype with many counts. The chain has TRBV5-4 and TRBJ2-3, with no clear D. The CDR3 runs to 15 residues. Per the germline V gene, CDR1 is SGHNT and CDR2 is YYREEE (reference sequence). V gave up 2 bases and J gave up 4 bases, with 14 bases separating them. The CDR3 region is CASSFGFSGADTQYF. The DNA of the CDR3 is TGTGCCAGCAGCTTTGGGTTCTCAGGCGCAGATACGCAGTATTTT.

V usage is TRBV5-6 and J usage is TRBJ1-5; unclear D gene. The length of the CDR3 is 13 residues. V lost 1 base and J 7 bases, leaving 9 bases between the germline ends. The V gene's germline CDR1 is SGHDT and CDR2 YYEEEE. CDR3 amino acids: CASSLTRTQPQHF. CDR3 in DNA: TGTGCCAGCAGCTTGACAAGAACACAGCCCCAGCATTTT.

By sample share, this clonotype is medium-sized. The CDR3, as DNA: TGCAGTGCTAACAGGAATCCTGAAGCTTTCTTT. This sequence encodes CSANRNPEAFF. V and J are TRBV20-1 and TRBJ1-1, with D maybe TRBD1 (5 bases). This CDR3 is 11 amino acids long. From germline, CDR1 is DFQATT and CDR2 SNEGSKA (reference sequence). The V end lost 4 bases, the J end lost 6 bases, and 9 bases lay between the germline ends.

There are many counts of this clonotype. The chain couples TRBV6-2 or TRBV6-3 to TRBJ1-2; TRBD1 might be the D (5 bases). Germline CDR1 MNHEY, CDR2 SVGEGT. The CDR3 is 15 residues long. V lost 2 bases and J 3 bases, leaving 13 bases between the germline ends. The CDR3 reads CASSYRGRADYGYTF. The CDR3 DNA sequence: TGTGCCAGCAGTTACAGGGGCAGGGCGGACTATGGCTACACCTTC.

By its share, this clonotype is medium-sized (0.01 to 0.1%). The chain couples TRBV6-2 or TRBV6-3 to TRBJ2-7; 11 nucleotides line up with TRBD2. The CDR3 runs 15 residues. V gave up 8 bases and J gave up 4 bases; unmatched junction bases: 10. Per the germline V gene, CDR1 is MNHEY and CDR2 is SVGEGT. The CDR3 bases are TGTGCCAGCCACTACTCGGGACTAGCGGCTTACGAGCAGTACTTC. Translating gives CASHYSGLAAYEQYF.

By sample share, this clonotype is medium-sized. The chain links TRBV7-2 to TRBJ1-5; the match to TRBD1 covers 7 bases. Germline assignment: CDR1 SGHTA and CDR2 FQGNSA. Germline trimming cut 1 base from V and 5 bases from J; bases unmatched to any gene: 5. This CDR3 spans 15 amino acids. The CDR3 DNA follows: TGTGCCAGCAGCTTAGACAGGGGCGCGGATCAGCCCCAGCATTTT. Its translation: CASSLDRGADQPQHF.

This clonotype has only a few counts. The V call is TRBV6-1, the J call TRBJ1-5; D possibly corresponds to TRBD1 (5 bases). V lost 6 bases to trimming and J lost 1 base, with 10 bases between them. The CDR3 has 14 amino acids. CDR1 and CDR2 (germline): MNHNS, SASEGT. The DNA for the CDR3 is TGTGCCAGCAGGAGGGACGTGAGCAATCAGCCCCAGCATTTT. Amino acids: CASRRDVSNQPQHF.

The table lists this clonotype with many counts. This chain joins TRBV7-9 and TRBJ2-2; no reliable D call. The CDR3 consists of 15 residues. Trimming took 3 bases from V and 2 from J, leaving 10 bases between them. Germline V CDR1 and CDR2: SEHNR, FQNEAQ (reference sequence). Written as DNA, the CDR3 is TGTGCCAGCAGCTTCGGCAGCCCTAACACCGGGGAGCTGTTTTTT. Encoded protein: CASSFGSPNTGELFF.

This clonotype came up many times. The gene calls are TRBV7-2 and TRBJ1-3, with D hard to call. The V end was cut by 5 bases, the J end by 4 bases, with 6 bases between. This CDR3 is 12 amino acids long. Germline assignment: CDR1 SGHTA and CDR2 FQGNSA. The CDR3 sequence: CASSTQGNTIYF. Here the CDR3 DNA reads TGTGCCAGCAGCACGCAGGGAAACACCATATATTTT.

There are many counts of this clonotype. This chain joins TRBV12-3 or TRBV12-4 and TRBJ1-1; D is undetermined. CDR3 size: 13 residues. V was shortened by 0 bases and J by 1 base, with 3 bases between the two germline ends. The CDR3 nucleotides are TGTGCCAGCAGTTTAGCGGCGAACACTGAAGCTTTCTTT. This codes for CASSLAANTEAFF.

This clonotype was seen many times. The rearrangement uses TRBV4-1 and TRBJ1-1, with TRBD1 matching 7 bases. CDR1 MGHRA and CDR2 YSYEKL come from the germline V gene. The trim removed 3 bases at V and 0 bases at J, leaving 13 bases unmatched. This CDR3 has 18 residues. CDR3 amino acids: CASSQARDRVGVNTEAFF. The CDR3 DNA follows: TGCGCCAGCAGCCAGGCCCGTGACAGGGTAGGAGTGAACACTGAAGCTTTCTTT.

By sample share, this clonotype is medium-sized. V is TRBV5-6 and J is TRBJ2-3; D not certain. The CDR3 runs to 16 residues. Trimming cost V 1 base and J 0 bases, with 12 bases left between them. Germline values: CDR1 SGHDT, CDR2 YYEEEE. The CDR3 sequence: CASSLLGIGSTDTQYF. DNA of the CDR3: TGTGCCAGCAGCTTGCTGGGGATCGGTAGCACAGATACGCAGTATTTT.

This clonotype was counted many times. The chain combines TRBV6-6 with TRBJ1-5; D is unresolved. V lost 0 bases to trimming and J lost 2 bases, with 8 bases between them. Germline V gene data show CDR1 as MNHNY and CDR2 as SVGAGI (reference sequence). The CDR3 totals 15 residues. CDR3 in amino acids: CASSYSGLGNQPQHF. Here the CDR3 DNA reads TGTGCCAGCAGTTACTCCGGGCTGGGCAATCAGCCCCAGCATTTT.